Below are 29 T cell receptor beta chains sequenced from a single sample in a study of T-cell reconstitution after alpha-beta-depleted transplantation in children. The TCRbeta library was prepared with unique molecular identifiers. MiXCR was run by TCRdb on the PCR reads, yielding one entry per CDR3 protein. The data show 200,000 to 250,000 distinct CDR3 sequences, with just under 8.5% seen just once and less than 8% held by the top ten. This material consisted of PBMCs, mostly from graft donor cells, taken 180 days after TCRalphabeta/CD19-depleted stem cell transplant. All receptors derive from a male patient aged 10 to 17 who had a stem cell transplant for acute lymphoblastic leukemia, so the T cells may come from the graft donor.

At least ten counts were recorded for this clonotype. The rearrangement joins TRBV6-5 to TRBJ1-4; 10 nucleotides match TRBD1. Germline V gene lookup returns CDR1 MNHEY and CDR2 SVGAGI. J gave up 3 bases and V 6 bases, and 10 bases lay outside the gene matches. This CDR3 comprises 17 residues. CDR3 DNA: TGTGCCAGCAGCCGACAGGGGGCCCTAGCGGCTAATGAAAAACTGTTTTTT. Translation: CASSRQGALAANEKLFF.

This clonotype was observed at least ten times. V is TRBV28 and J is TRBJ2-7; possibly TRBD1 for D (6 bases). The CDR3 has 10 amino acids. Germline loops: CDR1 MDHEN, CDR2 SYDVKM. V was trimmed by 5 bases and J by 7 bases, leaving 6 bases between them. CDR3 sequence reads: CASSQGEQYF. CDR3 bases: TGTGCCAGCAGTCAGGGGGAGCAGTACTTC. The full variable domain, completed using reference TRBV28 and TRBJ2-7, is DVKVTQSSRYLVKRTGEKVFLECVQDMDHENMFWYRQDPGLGLRLIYFSYDVKMKEKGDIPEGYSVSREKKERFSLILESASTNQTSMYLCASSQGEQYFGPGTRLTVT.

Ten or more counts support this clonotype. CDR3 region: CSARLIVFYEQYF. CDR3 nucleotides: TGCAGTGCTAGACTAATAGTTTTCTACGAGCAGTACTTC. This chain connects TRBV20-1 to TRBJ2-7, with no clear D. In germline, CDR1 is DFQATT, CDR2 SNEGSKA (reference sequence). Trimming cost V 2 bases and J 3 bases, with 11 bases left between them. The CDR3 runs 13 residues.

This clonotype was seen at least ten times. The V call is TRBV7-9, the J call TRBJ1-4; D is ambiguous. V was cut by 1 base and J by 6 bases, with 6 bases left in between. This CDR3 is 13 amino acids long. Germline CDR1 reads SEHNR; CDR2 reads FQNEAQ (reference sequence). The CDR3 DNA reads as TGTGCCAGCAGCTTAGTTAAAGATGAAAAACTGTTTTTT. Protein: CASSLVKDEKLFF.

This clonotype came up many times. This rearrangement joins TRBV5-1 to TRBJ2-2; 7 bases are shared with TRBD2. This CDR3 region has 16 residues. Germline V gene data show CDR1 as SGHRS and CDR2 as YFSETQ. V dropped 0 bases and J dropped 1; count of bases not matched to a gene: 3. This CDR3 reads CASSLEPGGNTGELFF. CDR3 bases: TGCGCCAGCAGCTTGGAGCCGGGGGGGAACACCGGGGAGCTGTTTTTT.

At least ten counts were recorded for this clonotype. The V call is TRBV7-9, the J call TRBJ1-2, with D unresolved. CDR1 and CDR2 from the germline V gene are SEHNR and FQNEAQ (reference sequence). V was pared by 2 bases and J by 3 bases, with 16 bases between. There are 16 residues in the CDR3. For the CDR3, the DNA is TGTGCCAGCAGCTTACCCCGTATAGACGGGTACTATGGCTACACCTTC. Translated: CASSLPRIDGYYGYTF.

The table lists this clonotype with many counts. The V call is TRBV21-1, the J call TRBJ1-1; the D call in the table, TRBD1, was not verified against the DNA. TRBV21-1 is described as a pseudogene. This CDR3 has 14 amino acids. This CDR3 is CASPKAGTNTEAFF. The CDR3 nucleotides read TGTGCCAGCCCCAAAGCCGGGACAAACACTGAAGCTTTCTTT.

The V and J genes are TRBV6-5 and TRBJ1-1, with D possibly TRBD1 on 5 matching bases. Germline CDR1 and CDR2: MNHEY and SVGAGI. This CDR3 has 16 amino acids. Deletions cut 2 bases from V and 3 bases from J, with 16 bases between. The CDR3, as DNA: TGTGCCAGCAGTTACATCGGCGGGGGTGTAGACACTGAAGCTTTCTTT. It is translated as CASSYIGGGVDTEAFF.

There are many counts of this clonotype. The chain combines TRBV4-3 with TRBJ2-4; D not certain. Trimming removed 0 bases from V and 0 bases from J, with 12 bases in between. Per the germline V gene, CDR1 is LGHNA and CDR2 is YSLEER. The CDR3 loop spans 17 amino acids. DNA of the CDR3: TGCGCCAGCAGCCAAGAGGCGGCAGGTCTAGCCAAAAACATTCAGTACTTC. Translation gives CASSQEAAGLAKNIQYF.

This clonotype was detected ten times or more. The CDR3 here is CASSPGTGETGYTF. CDR3 nucleotide sequence: TGTGCCAGCTCACCCGGGACAGGGGAGACTGGCTACACCTTC. The gene calls are TRBV18 and TRBJ1-2, with 10 nucleotides matching TRBD1. The trim removed 3 bases at V and 7 bases at J, leaving 5 bases unmatched. This CDR3 has 14 residues. Germline values: CDR1 KGHSH, CDR2 LQKENI.

Turning to this clonotype: This may arise from a read error, as a much more abundant clone is one base away. The gene calls are TRBV7-3 and TRBJ1-1; D unclear. CDR3 length equals 14 residues. The germline gives CDR1 SGHTA, CDR2 FQGTGA. The CDR3 DNA follows: TGTGCCAGCAGCTTAAACGCGGTAAACACTGACGCTTTCTTT. It encodes CASSLNAVNTDAFF.

This clonotype was observed a few times. The chain carries TRBV18 and TRBJ2-7; D ambiguous. Germline assignment: CDR1 KGHSH and CDR2 LQKENI. Trimming cost V 6 bases and J 2 bases, with 11 bases left between them. The CDR3 length is 13 residues. CDR3 residues: CASSPRVPYEQYF. The CDR3 coding sequence is TGTGCCAGCTCTCCTAGGGTCCCCTACGAGCAGTACTTC.

This clonotype was seen repeatedly, ten times or more. The V gene is TRBV12-3 or TRBV12-4, the J gene TRBJ1-5; D possibly corresponds to TRBD1 (5 bases). This CDR3 is built from 15 residues. The ends were cut back, 5 bases at V and 6 bases at J, with 17 bases in the middle. CDR3 sequence: CASSPTGGVRQPQHF. CDR3 DNA sequence: TGTGCCAGCAGTCCCACGGGGGGAGTACGTCAGCCCCAGCATTTT.

This clonotype was seen only a few times. The V gene is TRBV11-2, the J gene TRBJ2-5, with 10 bases fitting TRBD1. J was trimmed by 5 bases and V by 5 bases; bases with no gene match: 8. Per germline, CDR1 SGHAT and CDR2 FQNNGV. This CDR3 comprises 15 residues. The CDR3 DNA sequence: TGTGCCAGCAGCCTAGGGACAGGGGATGGGGAGACCCAGTACTTC. This translates into CASSLGTGDGETQYF.

This clonotype was detected many times. This sequence joins TRBV27 and TRBJ2-7; no clear D gene. Germline V lookup: CDR1 MNHEY, CDR2 SMNVEV (reference sequence). Trimming cost V 5 bases and J 3 bases, with 11 bases left between them. CDR3 length: 13 residues. CDR3 sequence (DNA): TGTGCCAGCAGTATAGACGGGTACTACGAGCAGTACTTC. It is translated as CASSIDGYYEQYF.

The table lists this clonotype with many counts. The J gene is TRBJ1-1, the V gene TRBV5-1; 8 bases are shared with TRBD1. The germline V gene encodes CDR1 SGHRS and CDR2 YFSETQ. J was trimmed by 2 bases and V by 0 bases; bases with no gene match: 3. The CDR3 totals 15 residues. The CDR3 region is CASSLDRGGNTEAFF. CDR3 bases: TGCGCCAGCAGCTTGGACAGGGGGGGAAACACTGAAGCTTTCTTT.

This clonotype was observed at least ten times. The chain couples TRBV18 to TRBJ1-1, with a tentative D call TRBD1 (5 bases). CDR1 and CDR2 from the germline V gene are KGHSH and LQKENI. This CDR3 comprises 16 residues. With 5 bases removed from V and 4 bases from J, the gap between germline ends came to 20 bases. CDR3 amino acids: CASSDSSFGSGTEAFF. CDR3 DNA sequence: TGTGCCAGCTCAGACAGCAGCTTCGGTTCAGGCACTGAAGCTTTCTTT.

In this sample, this clonotype turned up many times. The chain employs TRBV7-9 and TRBJ1-2; D may be TRBD1 (5 bases). This CDR3 contains 12 residues. The germline V and J ends were trimmed by 4 bases and 8 bases, with 11 bases remaining between them. Germline V gives CDR1 SEHNR, CDR2 FQNEAQ (reference sequence). The CDR3 protein is CASSSPGIGYTF. The CDR3 DNA reads as TGTGCCAGCAGCTCCCCAGGGATCGGCTACACCTTC.

This clonotype was recorded at least ten times. DNA of the CDR3: TGCAGCGCCCCGGGGGGGCTGCTCAACACTGAAGCTTTCTTT. Its translation is CSAPGGLLNTEAFF. V and J are TRBV29-1 and TRBJ1-1; a possible D gene is TRBD1 (6 bases). Germline CDR1 is SQVTM and CDR2 is ANQGSEA. CDR3 size: 14 residues. Between the trimmed V and J ends, which lost 7 bases and 2 bases, there was a span of 17 bases.

This clonotype was counted many times. CDR3 coding DNA: TGTGCCAGCAGAGACGGCGGACTGACCAGCTCTGGAAACACCATATATTTT. Encoded protein: CASRDGGLTSSGNTIYF. V and J are TRBV28 and TRBJ1-3; D not resolved. There are 17 residues in the CDR3. The germline CDR1 and CDR2 sequences are MDHEN and SYDVKM. Deletions cut 6 bases from V and 0 bases from J, with 18 bases between.

The sample holds many counts of this clonotype. The chain couples TRBV20-1 to TRBJ2-5; maybe TRBD2 (6 bases). V lost 2 bases and J 4 bases, leaving 8 bases between the germline ends. The CDR3 has 12 residues. Germline CDR1 is DFQATT and CDR2 is SNEGSKA (reference sequence). CDR3 bases: TGCAGTGCTAGAACTAGCAGAGAGACCCAGTACTTC. Translation: CSARTSRETQYF.

This clonotype was detected many times. This chain uses TRBV4-1 with TRBJ1-2; 9 bases are shared with TRBD1. Germline CDR1 and CDR2: MGHRA and YSYEKL. V trimming: 7 bases; J trimming: 8 bases; junction bases outside the gene matches: 14. The CDR3 is 15 residues long. The chain's CDR3 is CASNTLQRQGEGYTF. The CDR3 DNA is TGCGCCAGCAATACCCTCCAGAGACAGGGGGAGGGCTACACCTTC.

This rearrangement joins TRBV6-5 to TRBJ2-7; 12 bases map to TRBD2. Per the germline V gene, CDR1 is MNHEY and CDR2 is SVGAGI. The CDR3 spans 19 residues. Losses at the gene ends were 0 bases for V and 3 bases for J; bases not matched to a gene: 12. The DNA for the CDR3 is TGTGCCAGCAGTTACTCGATCCCGGGACTAGCGGGCCCATTCTACGAGCAGTACTTC. Translation: CASSYSIPGLAGPFYEQYF.

Comments on this clonotype: This may be a read error, as it is one base from a much larger clone. This rearrangement joins TRBV18 to TRBJ1-2, with 9 bases identical to TRBD1. Germline CDR1 reads KGHSH; CDR2 reads LQKENI. CDR3 length equals 15 residues. Germline trimming cut 5 bases from V and 7 bases from J; bases unmatched to any gene: 11. Here the CDR3 DNA reads TGTGCCAGCTCAACGGCTTCCGGGACAGGGTCTGGCTACACCTTC. Translation gives CASSTASGTGSGYTF.

This clonotype appeared many times. V and J are TRBV12-3 or TRBV12-4 and TRBJ2-7; unclear D gene. Trimming cost V 2 bases and J 2 bases, with 4 bases left between them. The CDR3 is 12 residues long. The CDR3 spells CASSLKAYEQYF. CDR3 nucleotides: TGTGCCAGCAGTTTAAAAGCCTACGAGCAGTACTTC.

Many counts were recorded for this clonotype. This chain joins TRBV12-3 or TRBV12-4 and TRBJ1-2, with unresolved D. V lost 3 bases and J 5 bases, leaving 7 bases between the germline ends. The length of the CDR3 is 12 residues. The CDR3 loop is CASSFEGYGYTF. DNA for the CDR3: TGTGCCAGCAGTTTTGAAGGGTATGGCTACACCTTC.

This clonotype appeared many times. The gene calls are TRBV7-8 and TRBJ1-5; 7 nucleotides match TRBD1. The CDR3 sequence is 16 residues long. From germline, CDR1 is SGHVS and CDR2 FQNEAQ. The V gene end was trimmed by 4 bases and the J gene end by 4 bases; junction bases not matched to a gene: 10. The CDR3 coding sequence is TGTGCCAGCAGCTCGAGACAGGGCTCGGCGAATCAGCCCCAGCATTTT. Its translation: CASSSRQGSANQPQHF.

This clonotype was detected ten times or more. The CDR3 loop reads CASSAQGTKNIQYF. The CDR3, as DNA: TGTGCCAGCAGTGCCCAGGGAACCAAAAACATTCAGTACTTC. The V call is TRBV2, the J call TRBJ2-4, with D perhaps TRBD1 (5 bases). The length of the CDR3 is 14 residues. V lost 4 bases and J 2 bases, leaving 9 bases between the germline ends. Germline assignment: CDR1 SNHLY and CDR2 FYNNEI. The entire variable domain, with the rest obtained from reference TRBV2 and TRBJ2-4, is as follows: EPEVTQTPSHQVTQMGQEVILRCVPISNHLYFYWYRQILGQKVEFLVSFYNNEISEKSEIFDDQFSVERPDGSNFTLKIRSTKLEDSAMYFCASSAQGTKNIQYFGAGTRLSVL.

V gene TRBV10-1 combines with J gene TRBJ2-1; 7 bases map to TRBD2. The CDR3 contains 12 residues. Germline V CDR1 and CDR2: WNHNN, SYGVQD (reference sequence). Trimming took 8 bases from V and 8 from J; bases not matched to a gene: 6. DNA of the CDR3: TGCGCCAGCTCCGGGACTACCCATGAGCAGTTCTTC. Its protein product is CASSGTTHEQFF.